Below are 20 T cell receptor beta chains sequenced from a single sample in a study of blood T cell repertoires in COVID-19. Produced via immunoSEQ multiplex PCR; TCRdb's table is partial and in-frame only. Here the sample spans some 110,000 clones, approximately 81% being singletons. Sequencing input: peripheral blood. These receptors were taken from a man between 35 and 55 years old with acute or convalescent COVID-19.

CDR3 sequence reads: CASRSQGSGLTDTQYF. The CDR3 DNA is TGTGCCAGCAGATCACAGGGTAGCGGGTTGACAGATACGCAGTATTTT. The rearrangement links TRBV3-1 (or the pseudogene TRBV3-2) to TRBJ2-3; TRBD2 is a possible D gene (7 bases). Germline V gene lookup returns CDR1 LGHDT and CDR2 YNNKEL (reference sequence). V gave up 6 bases and J gave up 3 bases, with 19 bases separating them. CDR3 size: 16 residues.

The J gene is TRBJ2-5, the V gene TRBV28; 9 positions agree with TRBD2. CDR1 MDHEN and CDR2 SYDVKM come from the germline V gene. The CDR3 runs to 15 residues. Losses at the gene ends were 6 bases for V and 2 bases for J; bases not matched to a gene: 7. CDR3 protein: CASSRPGLAQETQYF. The CDR3 bases are TGTGCCAGCAGCCGACCCGGACTAGCGCAAGAGACCCAGTACTTC.

This clone was recorded once. The chain recombines TRBV11-3 with TRBJ2-3; D may be TRBD1 (6 bases). CDR3 length: 13 residues. Trimming left V 4 bases short and J 6 bases short, with 11 bases between. Looked up from germline, CDR1 is SGHNT and CDR2 is YENEEA. CDR3 amino acids: CASSSARGDTQYF. DNA for the CDR3: TGTGCCAGCAGCTCCGCTAGGGGGGATACGCAGTATTTT.

V usage is TRBV5-1 and J usage is TRBJ2-1; unclear D gene. V was shortened by 0 bases and J by 5 bases, with 6 bases between the two germline ends. The CDR3 runs to 13 residues. In germline, CDR1 is SGHRS, CDR2 YFSETQ. CDR3 nucleotide sequence: TGCGCCAGCAGCTTGGGGAGTAACAATGAGCAGTTCTTC. Translation gives CASSLGSNNEQFF.

This clone was picked up one time. This chain uses TRBV15 with TRBJ1-4; TRBD1 matches at 7 bases. Per germline, CDR1 LNHNV and CDR2 YYDKDF (reference sequence). The V gene end was trimmed by 4 bases and the J gene end by 7 bases; junction bases not matched to a gene: 9. The CDR3 loop spans 15 amino acids. The CDR3 DNA sequence: TGTGCCACCAGCATGGACAGGCCTCGGGGTGAAAAACTGTTTTTT. Translated: CATSMDRPRGEKLFF.

The chain combines TRBV29-1 with TRBJ2-1; the D gene is possibly TRBD1 (7 bases). The CDR3 consists of 16 residues. The germline V gene encodes CDR1 SQVTM and CDR2 ANQGSEA. Trimming shortened V by 1 base and J by 2 bases, and 15 bases separated the two germline ends. The CDR3 region has the DNA TGCAGCGTTGAAGCTCCCAGGGGGAGGACCTACAATGAGCAGTTCTTC. This sequence encodes CSVEAPRGRTYNEQFF.

The chain uses TRBV24-1 and TRBJ2-1; 8 bases are shared with TRBD2. The germline gives CDR1 KGHDR, CDR2 SFDVKD. CDR3 length: 16 residues. The trim removed 0 bases at V and 6 bases at J, leaving 6 bases unmatched. The CDR3 region is CATSDLAREGRNEQFF. CDR3 in DNA: TGTGCCACCAGTGATTTGGCCCGGGAGGGCCGCAATGAGCAGTTCTTC.

The chain has TRBV5-1 and TRBJ1-4; D is perhaps TRBD1 (6 bases). V lost 4 bases and J lost 4, with 11 bases in between. The CDR3 totals 14 residues. Germline CDR1 reads SGHRS; CDR2 reads YFSETQ. The CDR3 DNA reads TGCGCCAGCAGCCCACAGGGCCTTAATGAAAAACTGTTTTTT. Its protein is CASSPQGLNEKLFF.

This sequence joins TRBV6-5 and TRBJ1-1; TRBD1 agrees at 7 bases. Germline CDR1 and CDR2: MNHEY and SVGAGI. The length of the CDR3 is 13 residues. V was clipped by 6 bases and J by 6 bases; unmatched bases: 7. The CDR3 region is CASRTGMQAEAFF. CDR3 nucleotides: TGTGCCAGCAGGACAGGGATGCAGGCTGAAGCTTTCTTT.

The genes are TRBV2 and TRBJ2-5, with 8 positions matching TRBD2. Germline CDR1 reads SNHLY; CDR2 reads FYNNEI. Trimming took 5 bases from V and 9 from J; bases not matched to a gene: 8. This CDR3 comprises 13 residues. The DNA of the CDR3 is TGTGCCAGCAGTATAAGCGGGAGAGGGCCCCAGTACTTC. Its translation is CASSISGRGPQYF.

The chain carries TRBV15 and TRBJ2-5; D is undetermined. Germline lookup yields CDR1 LNHNV and CDR2 YYDKDF (reference sequence). The CDR3 length is 12 residues. Trimming cost V 8 bases and J 0 bases, with 7 bases left between them. The DNA for the CDR3 is TGTGCCACCGGAGTCCACCAAGAGACCCAGTACTTC. Encoded protein: CATGVHQETQYF.

This rearrangement joins TRBV6-5 to TRBJ2-7, with unresolved D. With 0 bases removed from V and 7 bases from J, the gap between germline ends came to 13 bases. This CDR3 comprises 14 residues. The germline V gene has CDR1 MNHEY and CDR2 SVGAGI. The CDR3 coding sequence is TGTGCCAGCAGTTACTCCCGGGTTACTGGGGAGCAGTACTTC. It encodes CASSYSRVTGEQYF.

This clone appeared once. The rearrangement uses TRBV7-9 and TRBJ1-1; the D gene is possibly TRBD1 (6 bases). The CDR3 covers 14 residues. V was clipped by 5 bases and J by 3 bases, with 13 bases between them. Germline CDR1 reads SEHNR; CDR2 reads FQNEAQ (reference sequence). CDR3 amino acids: CASSRNAGDTEAFF. CDR3 DNA: TGTGCCAGCAGCCGAAACGCAGGGGACACTGAAGCTTTCTTT. Complete variable domain (other parts from reference TRBV7-9 and TRBJ1-1): DTGVSQNPRHKITKRGQNVTFRCDPISEHNRLYWYRQTLGQGPEFLTYFQNEAQLEKSRLLSDRFSAERPKGSFSTLEIQRTEQGDSAMYLCASSRNAGDTEAFFGQGTRLTVV.

The count of this clone is one. The chain employs TRBV6-5 and TRBJ2-3, with D perhaps TRBD2 (5 bases). Trimming took off 3 bases at V and 0 bases at J, with 10 bases between the two ends. This CDR3 has 15 residues. Germline lookup yields CDR1 MNHEY and CDR2 SVGAGI. The CDR3: CASSYRTRSTDTQYF. The CDR3 DNA reads TGTGCCAGCAGTTATAGAACTAGAAGCACAGATACGCAGTATTTT.

The J gene is TRBJ1-2, the V gene TRBV7-3, with 8 bases matching TRBD1. Trimming removed 5 bases from V and 10 bases from J; junction bases left unmatched: 12. CDR3 size: 14 residues. Looked up from germline, CDR1 is SGHTA and CDR2 is FQGTGA. Here the CDR3 DNA reads TGTGCCAGCAGCCCGGACAGGGTACTTCGTGCCTACACCTTC. Translated: CASSPDRVLRAYTF. The entire variable domain, with the rest obtained from reference TRBV7-3 and TRBJ1-2, is as follows: GAGVSQTPSNKVTEKGKYVELRCDPISGHTALYWYRQSLGQGPEFLIYFQGTGAADDSGLPNDRFFAVRPEGSVSTLKIQRTERGDSAVYLCASSPDRVLRAYTFGSGTRLTVV.

This clone has only a few counts. V and J are TRBV27 and TRBJ2-3; TRBD2 aligns across 7 bases. Germline V CDR1 and CDR2: MNHEY, SMNVEV (reference sequence). The ends lost 5 bases at V and 2 bases at J; junction bases unmatched: 19. The CDR3 length is 19 residues. As DNA, the CDR3 is TGTGCCAGCAGTCTCTCCTCGGGGGGAGTGGAGGTAAACACAGATACGCAGTATTTT. This sequence encodes CASSLSSGGVEVNTDTQYF.

In its sample, this clone was seen once. The chain employs TRBV19 and TRBJ1-2; TRBD1 is a possible D gene (5 bases). CDR3 length equals 15 residues. The V gene's germline CDR1 is LNHDA and CDR2 SQIVND (reference sequence). Trimming removed 0 bases at V and 3 bases at J, with 11 bases between. Here the CDR3 DNA reads TGTGCCAGTAGTATAGAGGCGGGGCTCTACTATGGCTACACCTTC. It is translated as CASSIEAGLYYGYTF.

The J gene is TRBJ1-5, the V gene TRBV7-6; TRBD1 matches 7 bases. V shed 1 base and J 8 bases; nucleotides not matched to a gene: 8. The CDR3 spans 15 residues. Germline CDR1 SGHVS, CDR2 FNYEAQ. The CDR3 loop reads CASSLVPTGLKPQHF. The CDR3 bases are TGTGCCAGCAGCTTAGTCCCGACAGGGCTAAAGCCCCAGCATTTT.

A single count supports this clone. V usage is TRBV7-8 and J usage is TRBJ1-6; D gene unclear. Germline loops: CDR1 SGHVS, CDR2 FQNEAQ. CDR3 size: 13 residues. Trimming stripped 1 base from V and 9 bases from J, with 7 bases between. CDR3 protein: CASSLDQSSPLHF. The CDR3 region has the DNA TGTGCCAGCAGCTTAGACCAGTCTTCACCCCTCCACTTT. Based on the CDR3 plus reference TRBV7-8 and TRBJ1-6, the full variable domain is GAGVSQSPRYKVAKRGQDVALRCDPISGHVSLFWYQQALGQGPEFLTYFQNEAQLDKSGLPSDRFFAERPEGSVSTLKIQRTQQEDSAVYLCASSLDQSSPLHFGNGTRLTVT.

V gene TRBV18 combines with J gene TRBJ2-1; 8 bases fit TRBD2. The CDR3 covers 15 residues. V was pared by 5 bases and J by 2 bases, with 5 bases of the junction left unmatched. Germline CDR1 is KGHSH and CDR2 is LQKENI. The chain's CDR3 is CASSWAGGPYNEQFF. The CDR3 nucleotides are TGTGCCAGCTCATGGGCGGGGGGCCCCTACAATGAGCAGTTCTTC.